The sequence of this T cell receptor beta chain was determined in a study of cytomegalovirus exposure and HLA in healthy donors (dated by TCRdb to 2016 to 2017). As for the study more broadly: In an earlier analysis of under 600 of the donors, 250 to 300 Gb of sequence data and approximately 100 million unique TCR beta sequences from about 180 million T cells were reported. To predict cytomegalovirus infection status, the study brought together high-throughput TCR immunosequencing, statistical association of individual TCRs with disease status, and machine learning. Because of strong linkage in the cohort, roughly five DR-DQ haplotypes were treated as single units for association and clustering. In addition to the first cohort of around 670 subjects, a separate validation cohort of 130 or so different subjects was used. Both class I and class II loci were covered by HLA typing, at four-digit resolution. A later genetic analysis took genome-wide SNP genotypes for about three fifths of the roughly 700 donors and used that subset as a discovery cohort. Using immunosequencing, the study profiled T cell repertoires from about 610 subjects and related those repertoires to cytomegalovirus serostatus. An earlier analysis of about 620 of the donors applied high-throughput TCR beta sequencing to assess whether each TCR beta V gene segment acted as functional or pseudogenic. The study aimed to test whether signatures of past pathogen exposure could be identified by cataloging public T cell receptors. Of the roughly 390 genotyped donors, 81% were placed in the genetic ancestry cluster associated with self-reported Caucasian donors. A later analysis re-analyzed previously published TCR beta repertoires from roughly 630 donors and added high-resolution HLA genotyping to study TCR occurrence patterns. Among about 360 genotyped donors of the cohort, an average of around 240,000 unique TCR beta nucleotide sequences were sequenced per donor, around 20% of them non-productive. Donor age, sex, ethnicity and CMV serostatus were compiled together with the repertoire data. The number of donors typed differed by locus, with roughly 620-630 for A, B, C, DRB1 and DQB1, 522 for DQA1, approximately 570 for DPA1, and some 470 for DPB1. About 300 gigabases of sequencing data and 70 million to 100 million unique TCR sequences were included in an early release covering 550 to 650 HLA-typed donors. Every repertoire in the discovery cohort had been generated on one and the same sequencing platform. Rather than drawing on any new phenotypic data, the later analysis identified candidate immune exposures from TCR beta sequences and the way those sequences occurred across donors. Overall results and qualifications from the work: A later analysis found that most CMV-associated TCR beta chains appeared HLA-restricted, with HLA associations seemingly driven largely by CMV exposure. The classifier was reported to diagnose cytomegalovirus status with high specificity and sensitivity in both the original and validation cohorts. A later genetic analysis associated a missense DCLRE1C variant with V-gene and J-gene trimming of TCR beta chains, and an independent cohort replicated the association. The earlier analysis of some 560 of the donors excluded about 16 rarely observed V segments, including chromosome 9 orphons, because counts were too low. While some public TCRs were present in many individuals, most TCR sequences turned up only very rarely across donors. According to a later genetic analysis, donors in an Asian-associated ancestry cluster had fewer N-insertions in productive TCRs than the roughly 700-donor mean. In a later analysis, over 15,000 TCR beta sequences were associated with specific HLA alleles at a false discovery rate of 0.05. In a later analysis, TCR association rates were found to vary across HLA loci, with the most associated TCRs seen for DRB1 alleles and the fewest for HLA-C alleles. When HLA alleles, especially DR and DQ, strongly co-occurred, attributing TCR associations to individual alleles was difficult. Because some donors lacked HLA typing at each locus, the association tests relied only on the typed subset. The authors suggested that the approach could potentially be generalized to other disease states and immunological phenotypes. A later analysis reported that several top co-occurrence clusters appeared linked to parvovirus B19, influenza, CMV and Epstein-Barr virus. A further reported finding was that TCR beta sequences accurately predicted the HLA-A and HLA-B alleles for most subjects in the first cohort. The cohort was sequenced for TCR beta chains only, and without alpha or paired-chain data the features that could be detected were limited. In vitro tests confirmed that three of the cytomegalovirus-associated TCR beta chains recognize cytomegalovirus antigens. Broadly in line with IMGT annotations, most TCR beta V segments showed up in productive rearrangements about 87% or about 30% of the time in an earlier analysis of approximately 600 of the donors. A later analysis found that HLA-associated TCR beta chains were more clonally expanded and had lower generation probabilities than equally common non-associated chains. Linkage disequilibrium might explain the correlated functional status among segregating V segments, but an unknown experimental factor could not be ruled out. The study gave a list of under 200 TCR beta chains associated with cytomegalovirus. Sequencing depth was assumed to be roughly uniform across donors in the presence/absence analyses, though that assumption may not hold. A cluster of highly shared sequence variants was judged likely to be a technical artifact of the sequencing pipeline. Immune exposure information for the cohort was limited to CMV serostatus.

Libraries were built with the immunoSEQ multiplex PCR assay. A mixture of 60 forward primers for TCR Vbeta segments and 13 reverse primers for TCR Jbeta segments was used in the multiplex PCR. The CDR3 region of rearranged TCR beta genes was amplified from genomic DNA with a multiplex PCR assay. The Illumina HiSeq System was used to sequence the amplified TCR beta libraries as 87-base-pair reads. On the study's bioinformatics: A later analysis tallied 80 million to 95 million unique TCR beta chains across the approximately 670 repertoires, and approximately 12 million of those chains were shared by two or more donors. A nearest-neighbor algorithm error-corrected the raw reads and collapsed the reads into unique sequences, merging closely related sequences to remove PCR and sequencing errors. CDR3 sequences were aligned to IMGT reference sequences to assign V, D and J gene segments. Each retained sequence needed at least a six-nucleotide match to both a V gene segment and a J gene segment. Rearrangements were classified as productive when the CDR3 lacked stop codons and remained in frame with V and J, and all other rearrangements were classified as non-productive. CDR3 was defined according to IMGT convention as the region running from the second conserved V-encoded cysteine to the conserved J-encoded phenylalanine. Sequences without an unambiguous match to a single V gene segment were excluded from the earlier analysis of several hundred of the donors. An earlier analysis of approximately 590 of the donors classified V segments as functional when productive rearrangements were above 56.7% and as segregating when the standard deviation between donors was above 5%. A statistical classification framework was built to diagnose cytomegalovirus status from the catalog of TCR beta chain sequences. V and J gene assignment, in a later analysis, came from comparing TCR nucleotide sequences with IMGT/GENE-DB human TR gene sequences. Using the TCRdist pipeline, a later analysis assigned CDR3 sequences along with most-parsimonious VDJ recombination scenarios. A later analysis defined each TCR beta chain by its CDR3 amino acid sequence plus V-gene family, and excluded reads lacking a unique V-gene family. A later analysis removed 500 to 650 highly shared, low-generation-probability nucleotide sequences to deal with suspected cross-contamination and a sequencing artifact. In a later analysis, a clonal expansion index was calculated for each public chain from normalized within-repertoire ranks of inferred template counts. A later analysis computed generation probabilities with a VDJ recombination model fitted to out-of-frame rearrangements, and checked the results against IGoR. A later analysis scored TCR-TCR, TCR-HLA and TCR-CMV co-occurrence with hypergeometric tests, applying a repertoire-size bias correction to TCR pairs. In a later analysis, false discovery rates were estimated by permuting HLA or CMV assignments 20 times. In a later analysis, co-occurring TCRs were grouped with DBSCAN, and TCRdist sequence similarity was added when clustering was performed within HLA-allele-positive subsets. For co-occurrence clustering, repertoires with fewer than 30,000 or more than 120,000 public chains were excluded, along with roughly 5 repertoires with anomalous nucleotide sharing. TCRdb took over this immuneACCESS table, retaining in-frame rearrangements with V and J assigned. Such tables are incomplete; in checked studies, under half of the missing clones stem from an unresolved V gene, and the remainder is unexplained. The V and J calls and the clone size are those of that table, but D and trimming were determined from the DNA. This sample holds under 150,000 clones; over 60% were observed only once. Jointly, the top ten make up over 0.9% of the sample.

On this clone itself: Its binding antigen is unknown. It has no much larger one-base neighbor in the sample; base qualities were not kept.

The cohort consisted of some 730 healthy bone marrow donors. Cohort members were all nominally healthy when sampled, although unrecorded immune exposures were likely present. Of the roughly 670 cohort members, about 270 had a positive CMV serostatus and just over 350 had a negative one, while no CMV serostatus was recorded for the donor. Every donor gave a peripheral blood sample, and the peripheral blood mononuclear cells from that sample were used for TCR beta sequencing. Genomic DNA extraction from the blood cell samples was performed with the Qiagen DNeasy Blood Extraction Kit. This TCR was recovered from a human donor in good health. The sample was PBMCs.

CDR3 reads: CASSPWTSGGEEQFF. The DNA sequence reads TGTGCCAGCTCACCGTGGACTAGCGGGGGGGAAGAGCAGTTCTTC. Rearrangement joined TRBV18 to TRBJ2-1; 15 middle bases align to TRBD2. The CDR3 measures 15 amino acids from cysteine to phenylalanine. Only the CDR3 portion is preserved as DNA: 45 bases, with reading frame beginning at the first base. From the germline V gene, CDR1 is KGHSH and CDR2 is LQKENI. For this chain, trimming is 3 bases at the V end and 10 bases at the J end, and the number of junction bases without a gene match is 4.